These T cell receptor beta chains were read from a single sample in a study of PD-1 blockade in classical Hodgkin lymphoma. Produced via immunoSEQ multiplex PCR; TCRdb's table is partial and in-frame only. The sample lists 21,000 or so clones, around 70% occurring once. Sample: peripheral blood mononuclear cells (PBMCs), taken at baseline. The origin of the receptors is a human donor with classical Hodgkin lymphoma. The CDR3 runs from the conserved cysteine through the conserved F or W. D genes are given only for firm matches. The size field is filled for only some rows; it gives once, few, many or a size class.

J: TRBJ1-2; V: TRBV6-5; length: 13; D: TRBD1; size: .; CDR3: CASSRDRGGGYTF; DNA: TGTGCCAGCAGCAGAGACAGGGGTGGCGGCTACACCTTC
J: TRBJ1-6; V: TRBV5-1; length: 13; D: TRBD1; size: .; CDR3: CASSDRAGSPLHF; DNA: TGCGCCAGCTCTGACAGGGCGGGTTCACCCCTCCACTTT
J: TRBJ2-1; V: TRBV28; length: 16; D: .; size: .; CDR3: CASSFSGAVSYNEQFF; DNA: TGTGCCAGCAGTTTTTCCGGGGCGGTCTCCTACAATGAGCAGTTCTTC
J: TRBJ1-5; V: TRBV9; length: 14; D: .; size: few; CDR3: CASSVGSGNQPQHF; DNA: TGTGCCAGCAGCGTAGGTTCCGGCAATCAGCCCCAGCATTTT
J: TRBJ2-7; V: TRBV6-5; length: 15; D: .; size: medium-sized; CDR3: CASSIASPAKRVQYF; DNA: TGTGCCAGCAGCATAGCTTCCCCGGCCAAGCGAGTGCAGTACTTC
J: TRBJ1-5; V: TRBV7-2; length: 13; D: .; size: .; CDR3: CASSLAGLQPQHF; DNA: TGTGCCAGCAGCTTAGCGGGACTCCAGCCCCAGCATTTT
J: TRBJ1-1; V: TRBV5-6; length: 15; D: .; size: few; CDR3: CASSVAGDLNTEAFF; DNA: TGTGCCAGCAGCGTCGCAGGAGATTTGAACACTGAAGCTTTCTTT
J: TRBJ2-5; V: TRBV10-3; length: 12; D: .; size: .; CDR3: CAISASFETQYF; DNA: TGTGCCATCAGTGCCTCCTTTGAGACCCAGTACTTC
J: TRBJ2-3; V: TRBV28; length: 16; D: .; size: .; CDR3: CASTLPGGLHTDTQYF; DNA: TGTGCCAGCACCCTCCCAGGGGGACTTCACACAGATACGCAGTATTTT
J: TRBJ2-1; V: TRBV5-1; length: 14; D: .; size: .; CDR3: CASSFGSSYNEQFF; DNA: TGCGCCAGCAGCTTCGGGAGCTCCTACAATGAGCAGTTCTTC
J: TRBJ1-3; V: TRBV18; length: 16; D: .; size: .; CDR3: CASSLPTGLSGNTIYF; DNA: TGTGCCAGCTCACTCCCCACAGGGCTCTCTGGAAACACCATATATTTT
J: TRBJ2-6; V: TRBV19; length: 15; D: .; size: .; CDR3: CASSIPDTGANVLTF; DNA: TGTGCCAGTAGTATACCCGACACTGGGGCCAACGTCCTGACTTTC
J: TRBJ2-7; V: TRBV5-1; length: 18; D: .; size: .; CDR3: CASSLGGGQTPSSYEQYF; DNA: TGCGCCAGCAGCTTGGGGGGGGGACAGACTCCCAGCTCCTACGAGCAGTACTTC
J: TRBJ1-2; V: TRBV5-1; length: 14; D: .; size: once; CDR3: CASSPHGDDYGYTF; DNA: TGCGCCAGCTCGCCCCACGGGGATGACTATGGCTACACCTTC
J: TRBJ2-1; V: TRBV30; length: 14; D: TRBD2; size: .; CDR3: CAWRTSGVNNEQFF; DNA: TGTGCCTGGAGGACTAGCGGGGTAAACAATGAGCAGTTCTTC
J: TRBJ2-1; V: TRBV9; length: 18; D: TRBD2; size: .; CDR3: CASSGGTSAPRSYNEQFF; DNA: TGTGCCAGCAGCGGTGGGACTAGCGCGCCCCGCTCCTACAATGAGCAGTTCTTC
J: TRBJ2-1; V: TRBV7-2; length: 16; D: TRBD2; size: .; CDR3: CASSPDLAGAHHEQFF; DNA: TGTGCCAGCAGCCCAGACCTAGCGGGAGCGCATCATGAGCAGTTCTTC
J: TRBJ2-3; V: TRBV7-9; length: 16; D: .; size: .; CDR3: CASSSISGAGTDTQYF; DNA: TGTGCCAGCAGCTCCATATCTGGGGCCGGCACAGATACGCAGTATTTT
J: TRBJ1-2; V: TRBV4-3; length: 15; D: .; size: .; CDR3: CASSQATGPNYGYTF; DNA: TGCGCCAGCAGCCAAGCGACAGGTCCTAACTATGGCTACACCTTC
J: TRBJ2-5; V: TRBV7-3; length: 15; D: .; size: .; CDR3: CASSPGGGRIETQYF; DNA: TGTGCCAGCAGCCCCGGCGGTGGGAGGATAGAGACCCAGTACTTC
J: TRBJ2-1; V: TRBV6-4; length: 13; D: .; size: .; CDR3: CASSDRWGNEQFF; DNA: TGTGCCAGCAGTGACCGGTGGGGAAATGAGCAGTTCTTC
J: TRBJ2-7; V: TRBV4-1; length: 13; D: .; size: once; CDR3: CASSQGPGYEQYF; DNA: TGCGCCAGCAGCCAAGGGCCGGGCTACGAGCAGTACTTC
J: TRBJ1-1; V: TRBV25-1; length: 13; D: .; size: .; CDR3: CASSEYVNTEAFF; DNA: TGTGCCAGCAGTGAATACGTGAACACTGAAGCTTTCTTT
J: TRBJ2-3; V: TRBV14; length: 16; D: TRBD1; size: .; CDR3: CASSHRTGRRTDTQYF; DNA: TGTGCCAGCAGCCACCGGACAGGGAGGAGGACAGATACGCAGTATTTT
J: TRBJ2-6; V: TRBV2; length: 13; D: .; size: once; CDR3: CALMTAGANVLTF; DNA: TGTGCCTTAATGACAGCTGGGGCCAACGTCCTGACTTTC
J: TRBJ2-1; V: TRBV7-8; length: 18; D: TRBD2; size: once; CDR3: CASSQRGSGGRAYNEQFF; DNA: TGTGCCAGCAGCCAGCGAGGATCGGGCGGGAGGGCCTACAATGAGCAGTTCTTC
J: TRBJ2-1; V: TRBV7-2; length: 15; D: TRBD1; size: .; CDR3: CASSVRKGQGAEQFF; DNA: TGTGCCAGCAGCGTAAGGAAGGGACAGGGGGCTGAGCAGTTCTTC
J: TRBJ2-7; V: TRBV6-1; length: 13; D: TRBD1; size: once; CDR3: CASSETGVGEQYF; DNA: TGTGCCAGCAGTGAGACAGGGGTGGGGGAGCAGTACTTC
J: TRBJ2-1; V: TRBV2; length: 15; D: .; size: .; CDR3: CASTNGHSSYNEQFF; DNA: TGTGCCAGCACCAACGGACATAGCTCCTACAATGAGCAGTTCTTC
J: TRBJ1-1; V: TRBV6-6; length: 15; D: TRBD1; size: .; CDR3: CASSYPETGITEAFF; DNA: TGTGCCAGCAGTTACCCCGAGACAGGGATCACTGAAGCTTTCTTT
J: TRBJ2-7; V: TRBV9; length: 16; D: .; size: .; CDR3: CASSVPGALSSYEQYF; DNA: TGTGCCAGCAGCGTTCCAGGGGCCCTGAGCTCCTACGAGCAGTACTTC
J: TRBJ2-3; V: TRBV19; length: 15; D: TRBD1; size: .; CDR3: CASSTRQGATDTQYF; DNA: TGTGCCAGTAGTACCCGACAGGGGGCAACAGATACGCAGTATTTT
J: TRBJ2-3; V: TRBV11-3; length: 13; D: .; size: .; CDR3: CASSLILTDTQYF; DNA: TGTGCCAGCAGCTTAATTCTCACAGATACGCAGTATTTT
J: TRBJ2-1; V: TRBV27; length: 13; D: .; size: .; CDR3: CASSLIPYNEQFF; DNA: TGTGCCAGCAGTTTAATCCCCTACAATGAGCAGTTCTTC
J: TRBJ2-3; V: TRBV20-1; length: 11; D: .; size: .; CDR3: CSARVADTQYF; DNA: TGCAGTGCTAGAGTCGCAGATACGCAGTATTTT
J: TRBJ1-5; V: TRBV28; length: 16; D: .; size: .; CDR3: CASSASRGLTASPQHF; DNA: TGTGCCAGCAGCGCCTCTCGGGGTCTCACCGCTTCGCCCCAGCATTTT
J: TRBJ2-7; V: TRBV27; length: 14; D: .; size: .; CDR3: CASSFTRGAYEQYF; DNA: TGTGCCAGCAGTTTTACCAGGGGGGCATACGAGCAGTACTTC
J: TRBJ2-1; V: TRBV11-3; length: 13; D: .; size: .; CDR3: CASSLMDTNEQFF; DNA: TGTGCCAGCAGCTTAATGGACACCAATGAGCAGTTCTTC
J: TRBJ2-3; V: TRBV11-2; length: 15; D: .; size: few; CDR3: CASSLDRIMRDTQYF; DNA: TGTGCCAGCAGCTTAGATAGAATAATGCGCGATACGCAGTATTTT
J: TRBJ2-7; V: TRBV19; length: 13; D: .; size: .; CDR3: CASSTAGPSEQYF; DNA: TGTGCCAGTAGTACGGCAGGACCTTCCGAGCAGTACTTC
J: TRBJ2-5; V: TRBV29-1; length: 14; D: TRBD2; size: few; CDR3: CSVVGEAGGETQYF; DNA: TGCAGCGTAGTAGGCGAGGCGGGAGGAGAGACCCAGTACTTC
J: TRBJ2-5; V: TRBV9; length: 15; D: TRBD2; size: .; CDR3: CASSAGDYIQETQYF; DNA: TGTGCCAGCAGCGCCGGGGACTATATTCAAGAGACCCAGTACTTC
J: TRBJ2-7; V: TRBV28; length: 16; D: TRBD2; size: .; CDR3: CASRRLRLASSYEQYF; DNA: TGTGCCAGCAGGCGCTTGCGACTAGCCAGCTCCTACGAGCAGTACTTC
J: TRBJ2-1; V: TRBV19; length: 14; D: TRBD2; size: .; CDR3: CASKGTSIGNEQFF; DNA: TGTGCCAGTAAAGGGACTAGCATTGGGAATGAGCAGTTCTTC
J: TRBJ1-2; V: TRBV5-1; length: 14; D: .; size: .; CDR3: CASRGNEGHYGYTF; DNA: TGCGCCAGCAGAGGGAATGAGGGCCACTATGGCTACACCTTC
J: TRBJ2-5; V: TRBV9; length: 14; D: .; size: .; CDR3: CASSVDPPGETQYF; DNA: TGTGCCAGCAGCGTAGATCCCCCGGGGGAGACCCAGTACTTC